This entry concerns a single T cell receptor (beta chain). Its antigen is unidentified. This sample is drawn from a study of beta chain features in type 1 diabetes. The study reverse transcribed the entire isolated RNA, so it sequenced expressed TCRB transcripts. Some clones are missing from TCRdb's copy, which holds only in-frame ones; the method was immunoSEQ multiplex PCR. The sample contains some 500,000 clones, more than 9.5% of which appear only once. Study results and limitations: People with Type 1 diabetes carried modestly yet significantly shorter TCRB CDR3s in all four CD4+ subsets.

With V trimmed by 4 bases and J by 7 bases, 3 bases remained unmatched. The CDR3 totals 11 residues. Germline assignment: CDR1 DFQATT and CDR2 SNEGSKA (reference sequence). The sequence came from a woman aged 18-35 years in good health. V and J are TRBV20-1 and TRBJ1-2; TRBD1 aligns across 7 bases. Material: naive CD4+ T cells from blood. This CDR3 is CSAKTGTGYTF. In DNA, the CDR3 is TGCAGTGCTAAGACAGGGACTGGCTACACCTTC.